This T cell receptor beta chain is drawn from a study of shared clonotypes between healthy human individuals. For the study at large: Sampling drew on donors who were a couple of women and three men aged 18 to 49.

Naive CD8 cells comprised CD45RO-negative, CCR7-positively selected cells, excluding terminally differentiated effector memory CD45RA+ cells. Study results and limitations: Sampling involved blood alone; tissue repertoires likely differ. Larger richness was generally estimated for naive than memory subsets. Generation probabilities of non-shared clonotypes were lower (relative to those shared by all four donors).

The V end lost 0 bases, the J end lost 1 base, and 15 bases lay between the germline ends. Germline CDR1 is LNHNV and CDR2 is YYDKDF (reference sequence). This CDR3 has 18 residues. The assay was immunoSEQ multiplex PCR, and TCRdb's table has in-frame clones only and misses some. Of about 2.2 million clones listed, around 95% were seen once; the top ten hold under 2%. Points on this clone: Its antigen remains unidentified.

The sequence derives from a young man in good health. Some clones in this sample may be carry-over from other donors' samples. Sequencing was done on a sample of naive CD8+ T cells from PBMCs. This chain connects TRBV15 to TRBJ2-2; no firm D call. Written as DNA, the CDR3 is TGTGCCACCAGCAGAGAGACTGTCGGACCTTTGAACACCGGGGAGCTGTTTTTT. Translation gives CATSRETVGPLNTGELFF.